A selection of T cell receptor beta chains follows, all from one sample in a study of T-cell reconstitution after alpha-beta-depleted transplantation in children. TCRdb re-derived calls from the PCR reads in MiXCR, one entry per CDR3 protein. The sample lists over 550,000 distinct CDR3 sequences; 8% to 11% were seen once. This specimen consisted of PBMCs from the stem cell graft donor, obtained from the stem cell graft. All receptors come from a human donor who donated a stem cell graft to a child with acute myeloid leukemia. Both conserved end residues are trimmed from each CDR3. Fields, in order: V gene, CDR3 protein.

V gene: TRBV12-3/TRBV12-4; CDR3 protein: ASRPSGAGSGNTIY
V gene: TRBV7-9; CDR3 protein: ASSLAGLAGGETQY
V gene: TRBV29-1; CDR3 protein: SGTSGRSVPYEQY
V gene: TRBV7-2; CDR3 protein: ASSQMGTPYTGELF
V gene: TRBV5-1; CDR3 protein: ASSWEAVSSYEQY
V gene: TRBV7-9; CDR3 protein: ASSQETHYNEQF
V gene: TRBV7-9; CDR3 protein: ASNLAGDNNEQF
V gene: TRBV29-1; CDR3 protein: SVGGLTGDNEQF
V gene: TRBV28; CDR3 protein: ASSETGNGYT
V gene: TRBV7-2; CDR3 protein: ASSATRSEQY